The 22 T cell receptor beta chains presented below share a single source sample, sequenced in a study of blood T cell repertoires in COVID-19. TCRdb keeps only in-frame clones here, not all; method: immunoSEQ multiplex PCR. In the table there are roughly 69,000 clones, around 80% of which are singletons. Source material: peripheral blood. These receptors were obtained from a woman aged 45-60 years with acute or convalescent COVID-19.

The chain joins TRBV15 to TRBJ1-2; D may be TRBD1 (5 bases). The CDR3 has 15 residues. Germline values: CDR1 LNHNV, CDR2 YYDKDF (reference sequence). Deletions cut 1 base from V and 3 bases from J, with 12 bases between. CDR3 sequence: CATSRGREAYYGYTF. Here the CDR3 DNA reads TGTGCCACCAGCAGAGGCAGGGAAGCTTACTATGGCTACACCTTC.

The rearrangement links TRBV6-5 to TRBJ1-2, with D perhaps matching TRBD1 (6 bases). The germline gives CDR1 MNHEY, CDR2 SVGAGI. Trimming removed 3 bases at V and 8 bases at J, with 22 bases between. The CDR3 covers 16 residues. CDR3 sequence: CASSYLDSRTTGGYTF. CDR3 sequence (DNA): TGTGCCAGCAGTTATTTGGACAGTCGCACCACTGGAGGCTACACCTTC.

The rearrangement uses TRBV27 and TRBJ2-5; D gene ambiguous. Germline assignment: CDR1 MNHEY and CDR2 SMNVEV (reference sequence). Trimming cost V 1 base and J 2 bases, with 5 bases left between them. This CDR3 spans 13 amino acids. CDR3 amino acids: CASSLLSQETQYF. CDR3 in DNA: TGTGCCAGCAGTTTATTGTCTCAAGAGACCCAGTACTTC.

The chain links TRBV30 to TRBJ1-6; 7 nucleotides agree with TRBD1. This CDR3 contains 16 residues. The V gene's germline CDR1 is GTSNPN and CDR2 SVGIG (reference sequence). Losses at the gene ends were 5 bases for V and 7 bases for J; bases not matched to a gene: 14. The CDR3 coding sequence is TGTGCCTGGGGACGTGGGGACAGTAATACAAATTCACCCCTCCACTTT. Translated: CAWGRGDSNTNSPLHF.

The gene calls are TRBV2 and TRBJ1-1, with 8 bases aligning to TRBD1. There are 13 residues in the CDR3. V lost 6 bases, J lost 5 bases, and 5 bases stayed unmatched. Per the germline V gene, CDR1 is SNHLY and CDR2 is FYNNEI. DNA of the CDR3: TGTGCCAGCAGGTCAGGGGGCTTTACTGAAGCTTTCTTT. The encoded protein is CASRSGGFTEAFF.

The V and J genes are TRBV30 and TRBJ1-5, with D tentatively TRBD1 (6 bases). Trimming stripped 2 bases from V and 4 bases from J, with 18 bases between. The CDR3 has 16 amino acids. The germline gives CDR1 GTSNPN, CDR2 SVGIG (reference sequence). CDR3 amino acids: CAWSPFGQGLNQPQHF. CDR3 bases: TGTGCCTGGAGTCCTTTCGGGCAGGGGCTAAATCAGCCCCAGCATTTT.

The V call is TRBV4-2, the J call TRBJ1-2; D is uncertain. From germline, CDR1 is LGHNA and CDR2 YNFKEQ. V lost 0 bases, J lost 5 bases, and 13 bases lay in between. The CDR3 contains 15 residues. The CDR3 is CASSQERSQPYGYTF. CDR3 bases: TGTGCCAGCAGCCAAGAAAGGAGTCAGCCATATGGCTACACCTTC.

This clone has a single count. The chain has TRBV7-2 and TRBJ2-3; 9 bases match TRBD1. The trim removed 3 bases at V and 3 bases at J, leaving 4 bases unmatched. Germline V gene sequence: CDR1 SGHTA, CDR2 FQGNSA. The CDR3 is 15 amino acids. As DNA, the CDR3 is TGTGCCAGCAGCTTGGCCGGGACAGGGACAGATACGCAGTATTTT. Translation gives CASSLAGTGTDTQYF.

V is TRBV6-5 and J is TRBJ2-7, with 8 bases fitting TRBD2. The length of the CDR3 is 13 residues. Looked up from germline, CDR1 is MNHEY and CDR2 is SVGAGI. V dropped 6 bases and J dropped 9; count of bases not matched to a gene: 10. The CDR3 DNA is TGTGCCAGCAGGGACCCACTTAGCGGGATGCAGTACTTC. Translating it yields CASRDPLSGMQYF.

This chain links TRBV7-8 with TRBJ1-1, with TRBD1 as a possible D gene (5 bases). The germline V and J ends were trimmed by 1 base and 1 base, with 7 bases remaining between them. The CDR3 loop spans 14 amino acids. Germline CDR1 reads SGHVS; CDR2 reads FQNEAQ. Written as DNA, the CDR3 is TGTGCCAGCAGCTTAGTCAGGGAGAACACTGAAGCTTTCTTT. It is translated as CASSLVRENTEAFF.

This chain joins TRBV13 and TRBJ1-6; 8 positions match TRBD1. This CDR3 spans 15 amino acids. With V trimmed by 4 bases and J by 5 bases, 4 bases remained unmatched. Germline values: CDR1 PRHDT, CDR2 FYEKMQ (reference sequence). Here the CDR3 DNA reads TGTGCCAGCAGCTACCAGGGGGCGAATAATTCACCCCTCCACTTT. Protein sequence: CASSYQGANNSPLHF.

The CDR3, as DNA: TGTGCCAGCAGTCCCGCGACAGGGGGCCTCACTGAAGCTTTCTTT. It specifies CASSPATGGLTEAFF. The chain links TRBV28 to TRBJ1-1; 10 bases fit TRBD1. The CDR3 runs to 15 residues. The germline CDR1 and CDR2 sequences are MDHEN and SYDVKM. V shed 5 bases and J 4 bases; nucleotides not matched to a gene: 7. Drawing the rest from reference TRBV28 and TRBJ1-1, the complete variable domain is DVKVTQSSRYLVKRTGEKVFLECVQDMDHENMFWYRQDPGLGLRLIYFSYDVKMKEKGDIPEGYSVSREKKERFSLILESASTNQTSMYLCASSPATGGLTEAFFGQGTRLTVV.

The CDR3 DNA reads as TGTGCCAGCAGTGGCAGACTAGCGTACGAGCAGTACTTC. Translating it yields CASSGRLAYEQYF. The V and J genes are TRBV2 and TRBJ2-7; 8 nucleotides match TRBD2. The CDR3 runs to 13 residues. The V gene end was trimmed by 4 bases and the J gene end by 4 bases; junction bases not matched to a gene: 3. Germline assignment: CDR1 SNHLY and CDR2 FYNNEI.

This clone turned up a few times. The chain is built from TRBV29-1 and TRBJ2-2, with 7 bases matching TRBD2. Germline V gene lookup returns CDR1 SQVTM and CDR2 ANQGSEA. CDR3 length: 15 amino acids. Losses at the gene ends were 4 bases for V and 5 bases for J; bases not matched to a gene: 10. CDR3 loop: CSVAQNGGTTGELFF. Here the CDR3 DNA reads TGCAGCGTTGCTCAGAACGGGGGGACGACCGGGGAGCTGTTTTTT.

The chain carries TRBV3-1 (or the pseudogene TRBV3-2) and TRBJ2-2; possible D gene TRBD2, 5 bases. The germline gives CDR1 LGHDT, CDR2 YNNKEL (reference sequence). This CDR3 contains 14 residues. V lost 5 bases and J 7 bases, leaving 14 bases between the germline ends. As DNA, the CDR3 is TGTGCCAGCAGCTCGACACCGGGGTACGGGGAGCTGTTTTTT. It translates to CASSSTPGYGELFF.

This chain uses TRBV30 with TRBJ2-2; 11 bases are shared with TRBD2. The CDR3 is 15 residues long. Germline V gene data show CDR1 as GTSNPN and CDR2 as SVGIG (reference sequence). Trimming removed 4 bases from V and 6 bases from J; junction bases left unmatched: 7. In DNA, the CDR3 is TGTGCCTGGAACAGACTAGCGGGGTCGTCCGGGGAGCTGTTTTTT. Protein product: CAWNRLAGSSGELFF.

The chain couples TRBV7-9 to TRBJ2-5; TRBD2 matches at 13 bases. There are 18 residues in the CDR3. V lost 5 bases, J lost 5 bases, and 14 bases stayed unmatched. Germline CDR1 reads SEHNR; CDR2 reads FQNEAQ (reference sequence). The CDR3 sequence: CASSAGTSGTNMRETQYF. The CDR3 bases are TGTGCCAGCAGCGCCGGGACTAGCGGGACCAATATGCGGGAGACCCAGTACTTC.

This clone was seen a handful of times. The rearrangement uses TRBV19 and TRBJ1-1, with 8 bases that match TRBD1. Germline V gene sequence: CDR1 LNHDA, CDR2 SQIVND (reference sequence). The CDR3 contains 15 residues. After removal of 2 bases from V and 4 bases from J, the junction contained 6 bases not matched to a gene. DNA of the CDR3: TGTGCCAGTAGTATAACAGGACAGGGTATCACTGAAGCTTTCTTT. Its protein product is CASSITGQGITEAFF.

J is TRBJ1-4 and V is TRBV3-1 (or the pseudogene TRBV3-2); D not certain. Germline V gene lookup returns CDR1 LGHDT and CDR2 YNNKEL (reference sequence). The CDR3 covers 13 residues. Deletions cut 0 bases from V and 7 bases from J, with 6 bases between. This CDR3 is CASSQDFVEKLFF. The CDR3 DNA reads TGTGCCAGCAGCCAAGATTTCGTTGAAAAACTGTTTTTT.

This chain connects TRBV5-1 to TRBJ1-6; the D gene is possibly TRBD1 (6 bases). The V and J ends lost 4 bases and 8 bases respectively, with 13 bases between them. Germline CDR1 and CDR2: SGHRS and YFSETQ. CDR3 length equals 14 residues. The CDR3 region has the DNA TGCGCCAGCAGCCTACAGGGACCCGATTCACCCCTCCACTTT. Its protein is CASSLQGPDSPLHF.

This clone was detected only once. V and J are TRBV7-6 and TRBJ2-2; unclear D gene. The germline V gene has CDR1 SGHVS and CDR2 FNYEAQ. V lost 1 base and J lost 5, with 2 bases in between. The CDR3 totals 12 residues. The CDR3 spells CASSLVTGELFF. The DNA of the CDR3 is TGTGCCAGCAGCTTAGTAACCGGGGAGCTGTTTTTT.

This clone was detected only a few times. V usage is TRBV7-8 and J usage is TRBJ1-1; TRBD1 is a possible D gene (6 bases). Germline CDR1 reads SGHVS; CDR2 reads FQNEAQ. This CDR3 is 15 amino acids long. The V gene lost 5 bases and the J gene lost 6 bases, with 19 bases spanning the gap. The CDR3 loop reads CASSPLRSGVAEAFF. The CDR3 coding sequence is TGTGCCAGCAGCCCCCTAAGATCAGGGGTTGCTGAAGCTTTCTTT.